This TCR beta chain was documented in a study of blood T cell repertoires in COVID-19. About the study: Specimens from acute and convalescent COVID-19 originated in the United States, Italy and Spain. The analysed material was cDNA or gDNA that came from T cells, B-cell-depleted T cells, or PBMCs.

The authors' processing: Amplification with reference gene primers provided the estimates of nucleated cell counts. The protocol was immunoSEQ multiplex PCR, while the TCRdb copy is restricted to in-frame clones and leaves out a portion. For V, J and clone size, that table is used; D and trimming come from the DNA. This table has 200,000 or so clones, roughly 92% appearing once. This CDR3 spans 16 amino acids. Trimming took 0 bases from V and 4 from J; bases not matched to a gene: 4. Germline V lookup: CDR1 MGHRA, CDR2 YSYEKL. Enrollment of patients from Seattle took place during active infection, with longitudinal follow-up.

The receptor was derived from a man aged 55 to 69 with COVID-19, enrolled during active disease. The rearrangement links TRBV4-1 to TRBJ2-1; the match to TRBD2 covers 9 bases. Sequencing input: peripheral blood. CDR3 sequence: CASSQDASGKYNEQFF. The CDR3 bases are TGCGCCAGCAGCCAAGATGCTAGCGGGAAGTACAATGAGCAGTTCTTC.